Below, 7 T cell receptor beta chains from the same sample are listed, as sequenced in a study of cytomegalovirus exposure and HLA in healthy donors. It was with 60 Vbeta and 13 Jbeta primers that the PCR ran. Sequencing was performed with immunoSEQ multiplex PCR; in TCRdb, only in-frame clones are kept and a portion is missing. In total, the table holds 200,000 to 250,000 clones. The sample comprised PBMCs. The receptors were gathered from a woman younger than 45 in good health and CMV-seropositive.

The V and J genes are TRBV6-5 and TRBJ2-7; 9 positions match TRBD1. This CDR3 region has 14 residues. J lost 6 bases, V lost 4 bases, and 7 bases had no gene match. Germline V gives CDR1 MNHEY, CDR2 SVGAGI. In DNA form, the CDR3 reads TGTGCCAGCAGTTCGCACCCACAGGGGGCCGAGCAGTACTTC. As protein: CASSSHPQGAEQYF.

This chain links TRBV7-4 with TRBJ2-7, with unresolved D. The length of the CDR3 is 14 residues. Deletions cut 1 base from V and 2 bases from J, with 9 bases between. Germline loops: CDR1 SGHVT, CDR2 SQSDAQ. The CDR3 loop is CASSLVTETYEQYF. The CDR3 bases are TGTGCCAGCAGCTTAGTTACAGAGACCTACGAGCAGTACTTC.

V usage is TRBV28 and J usage is TRBJ2-1; 8 bases line up with TRBD2. Germline V gene data show CDR1 as MDHEN and CDR2 as SYDVKM. The CDR3 has 17 amino acids. Trimming at V came to 3 bases and at J to 4 bases, leaving 11 bases not matched to a gene. The CDR3: CASSLRQTSGAYNEQFF. CDR3 coding DNA: TGTGCCAGCAGTTTGAGGCAAACTAGCGGAGCGTACAATGAGCAGTTCTTC. Supplemented by reference TRBV28 and TRBJ2-1, the full variable domain reads DVKVTQSSRYLVKRTGEKVFLECVQDMDHENMFWYRQDPGLGLRLIYFSYDVKMKEKGDIPEGYSVSREKKERFSLILESASTNQTSMYLCASSLRQTSGAYNEQFFGPGTRLTVL.

This sequence joins TRBV7-2 and TRBJ2-3, with a possible D match to TRBD2 (7 bases). CDR1 and CDR2 (germline): SGHTA, FQGNSA. This CDR3 region has 14 residues. V was trimmed by 5 bases and J by 4 bases, leaving 13 bases between them. The CDR3 coding sequence is TGTGCCAGCAGCAAAAGGGGGGGCCCAGATACGCAGTATTTT. Amino acids: CASSKRGGPDTQYF.

The V gene is TRBV19, the J gene TRBJ1-1, with 9 bases aligning to TRBD1. Trimming cost V 7 bases and J 1 base; bases outside gene matches: 10. The CDR3 length is 16 residues. Germline V lookup: CDR1 LNHDA, CDR2 SQIVND (reference sequence). The CDR3, as DNA: TGTGCCAGTAAACAGGGGGCGTTGGTTCGGAACACTGAAGCTTTCTTT. Its translation: CASKQGALVRNTEAFF.

The V gene is TRBV5-4, the J gene TRBJ1-5; D is unresolved. Looked up from germline, CDR1 is SGHNT and CDR2 is YYREEE (reference sequence). The CDR3 sequence is 15 residues long. Trimming cost V 4 bases and J 0 bases, with 11 bases left between them. The CDR3 DNA follows: TGTGCCAGCAGCGTGGACGGAGCTAGCAATCAGCCCCAGCATTTT. It codes for CASSVDGASNQPQHF.

The chain employs TRBV9 and TRBJ2-3, with a weak D call TRBD2 (7 bases). The CDR3 sequence is 17 residues long. Germline V CDR1 and CDR2: SGDLS, YYNGEE. Trimming took 3 bases from V and 1 from J, leaving 18 bases between them. The CDR3 reads CASSERGVAGGTDTQYF. The DNA for the CDR3 is TGTGCCAGCAGCGAGAGGGGGGTAGCGGGCGGCACAGATACGCAGTATTTT.